The 12 T cell receptor beta chains in this list originate from one sample, sequenced in a study. Via MiXCR, TCRdb re-called the RT-PCR reads, giving one row per CDR3 protein. The data contain 550,000 to 750,000 distinct CDR3 sequences, approximately 14% of them singletons. The sequencing sample was made of memory CD4+ T cells from blood. The receptors were gathered from a female donor in good health, serving as a healthy control.

This clonotype was detected only a few times. The chain employs TRBV5-1 and TRBJ2-1; a possible D gene is TRBD2 (6 bases). This CDR3 comprises 15 residues. Germline lookup yields CDR1 SGHRS and CDR2 YFSETQ. The V end was cut by 0 bases, the J end by 6 bases, with 13 bases between. The CDR3 loop is CASSLASGEVNEQFF. The CDR3 nucleotides are TGCGCCAGCAGCTTGGCCTCGGGGGAAGTCAATGAGCAGTTCTTC.

J is TRBJ2-3 and V is TRBV18; 7 bases match TRBD2. The junction had 7 bases not matched to a gene; V was cut back by 5 bases and J by 2 bases. The CDR3 is 15 residues long. Looked up from germline, CDR1 is KGHSH and CDR2 is LQKENI. CDR3 coding DNA: TGTGCCAGCTCAATAAGCGGGGAGTACACAGATACGCAGTATTTT. Amino acid sequence: CASSISGEYTDTQYF.

The J gene is TRBJ1-1, the V gene TRBV16, with no clear D. The CDR3 spans 18 residues. Trimming took 0 bases from V and 0 from J, leaving 17 bases between them. CDR1 KGHSY and CDR2 FQNENV come from the germline V gene. DNA of the CDR3: TGTGCCAGCAGCCAATCAAGCGAGAGAGGAGTCATGAACACTGAAGCTTTCTTT. It codes for CASSQSSERGVMNTEAFF.

This clonotype was seen many times. V usage is TRBV6-1 and J usage is TRBJ2-1; D unresolved. This CDR3 is built from 16 residues. Trimming took 4 bases from V and 4 from J, leaving 17 bases between them. CDR1 is MNHNS and CDR2 is SASEGT in the germline V gene. The CDR3 here is CASSASFVPEYNEQFF. CDR3 nucleotides: TGTGCCAGCAGTGCCTCCTTTGTACCGGAATACAATGAGCAGTTCTTC.

The chain has TRBV7-9 and TRBJ2-7; D ambiguous. Trimming took off 10 bases at V and 2 bases at J, with 9 bases between the two ends. The germline CDR1 and CDR2 sequences are SEHNR and FQNEAQ (reference sequence). CDR3 length equals 11 residues. The CDR3 sequence is CATHRTYEQYF. DNA of the CDR3: TGTGCCACCCATAGAACCTACGAGCAGTACTTC.

This clonotype has a handful of counts. This sequence joins TRBV20-1 and TRBJ2-7, with 12 bases aligning to TRBD2. J lost 3 bases, V lost 4 bases, and 7 bases had no gene match. This CDR3 comprises 15 residues. Germline V CDR1 and CDR2: DFQATT, SNEGSKA (reference sequence). CDR3 sequence (DNA): TGCAGTGCTACGGGGGGACTAGCGGGTATCTACGAGCAGTACTTC. Its translation: CSATGGLAGIYEQYF.

This clonotype was recorded a few times. The J gene is TRBJ2-1, the V gene TRBV15; D is ambiguous. Trimming removed 0 bases from V and 13 bases from J, with 16 bases in between. CDR3 size: 14 residues. CDR1 is LNHNV and CDR2 is YYDKDF in the germline V gene (reference sequence). This chain's CDR3 is CATSRDPGIHPQFF. In nucleotides, the CDR3 is TGTGCCACCAGCAGAGATCCCGGAATTCACCCACAGTTCTTC.

There are many counts of this clonotype. The chain links TRBV6-2 or TRBV6-3 to TRBJ1-5; D is ambiguous. The V and J ends lost 4 bases and 3 bases respectively, with 10 bases between them. The CDR3 spans 14 residues. Germline CDR1 MNHEY, CDR2 SVGEGT. The CDR3 DNA reads TGTGCCAGCAGTTGGGCCGTAACCAATCAGCCCCAGCATTTT. As protein: CASSWAVTNQPQHF.

V gene TRBV4-1 combines with J gene TRBJ2-3; possibly TRBD2 for D (5 bases). This CDR3 contains 17 residues. Trimming shortened V by 1 base and J by 2 bases, and 16 bases separated the two germline ends. Per germline, CDR1 MGHRA and CDR2 YSYEKL. The CDR3 DNA reads as TGCGCCAGCAGCCAAGCGTTTAGGAGAGGGCTCACAGATACGCAGTATTTT. It encodes CASSQAFRRGLTDTQYF.

This clonotype was picked up a small number of times. The rearrangement joins TRBV7-9 to TRBJ2-7; D remains ambiguous. Deletions cut 3 bases from V and 0 bases from J, with 6 bases between. CDR1 and CDR2 from the germline V gene are SEHNR and FQNEAQ (reference sequence). CDR3 length: 13 amino acids. Here the CDR3 DNA reads TGTGCCAGCAGCTTTCAAGTCTCCTACGAGCAGTACTTC. It specifies CASSFQVSYEQYF.

This clonotype has more than one count but fewer than ten. V usage is TRBV7-2 and J usage is TRBJ2-1; 11 positions match TRBD2. The CDR3 covers 17 residues. Germline V gene sequence: CDR1 SGHTA, CDR2 FQGNSA. With V trimmed by 1 base and J by 9 bases, 11 bases remained unmatched. CDR3 DNA sequence: TGTGCCAGCAGCTTAGGGACCGGGACTAGCGGAGCGGGTGAGCAGTTCTTC. This sequence encodes CASSLGTGTSGAGEQFF.

The rearrangement joins TRBV5-1 to TRBJ1-1, with D unresolved. The CDR3 contains 13 residues. CDR1 is SGHRS, CDR2 YFSETQ, per germline. The V end lost 7 bases, the J end lost 0 bases, and 10 bases lay between the germline ends. The chain's CDR3 is CASARSLNTEAFF. CDR3 DNA sequence: TGCGCCAGCGCCCGCAGCCTGAACACTGAAGCTTTCTTT. Together with reference TRBV5-1 and TRBJ1-1, the CDR3 gives the full variable domain: KAGVTQTPRYLIKTRGQQVTLSCSPISGHRSVSWYQQTPGQGLQFLFEYFSETQRNKGNFPGRFSGRQFSNSRSEMNVSTLELGDSALYLCASARSLNTEAFFGQGTRLTVV.